One and the same sample provided the 6 T cell receptor beta chains below, sequenced in a study of blood T cell repertoires in COVID-19. Clones were read by immunoSEQ multiplex PCR, and TCRdb kept only the in-frame ones, dropping some. Of 650,000 to 800,000 clones in the sample, 90% are singletons; the top ten hold about 0.24%. The sequenced sample was peripheral blood. The receptors were sampled from a young woman with acute or convalescent COVID-19.

The gene calls are TRBV20-1 and TRBJ2-1, with TRBD2 matching 9 bases. CDR3 length: 14 amino acids. Trimming removed 3 bases from V and 9 bases from J; junction bases left unmatched: 9. Germline V gene sequence: CDR1 DFQATT, CDR2 SNEGSKA (reference sequence). The CDR3 DNA sequence: TGCAGTGCTAGTGAGGCGGGGGGGCCGGGTGAGCAGTTCTTC. Amino acids: CSASEAGGPGEQFF.

The chain uses TRBV29-1 and TRBJ1-2, with TRBD1 identical over 7 bases. In germline, CDR1 is SQVTM, CDR2 ANQGSEA. The CDR3 totals 13 residues. Losses at the gene ends were 6 bases for V and 4 bases for J; bases not matched to a gene: 8. The CDR3 DNA reads TGCAGCGTCCGACAGGGCGGGACCTATGGCTACACCTTC. This codes for CSVRQGGTYGYTF.

The chain links TRBV19 to TRBJ2-1, with 10 bases lining up with TRBD2. Per the germline V gene, CDR1 is LNHDA and CDR2 is SQIVND (reference sequence). Trimming removed 3 bases from V and 11 bases from J; junction bases left unmatched: 7. The CDR3 consists of 14 residues. CDR3 in amino acids: CASSMERGGLKQFF. The CDR3 nucleotides are TGTGCCAGTAGTATGGAGCGGGGGGGCTTAAAGCAGTTCTTC.

V gene TRBV5-1 combines with J gene TRBJ2-7; no reliable D call. The V end lost 2 bases, the J end lost 5 bases, and 8 bases lay between the germline ends. CDR1 is SGHRS and CDR2 is YFSETQ in the germline V gene. CDR3 length: 12 residues. The CDR3, as DNA: TGCGCCAGCAGCTTACTCGCCGACGAGCAGTACTTC. It specifies CASSLLADEQYF.

This sequence joins TRBV27 and TRBJ1-1; weak D call: TRBD1 (6 bases). The CDR3 spans 13 residues. CDR1 is MNHEY, CDR2 SMNVEV, per germline (reference sequence). V lost 6 bases and J 4 bases, leaving 12 bases between the germline ends. Here the CDR3 reads CASSPGGLTEAFF. CDR3 nucleotide sequence: TGTGCCAGCAGCCCTGGGGGCCTCACTGAAGCTTTCTTT.

The chain is built from TRBV6-4 and TRBJ2-3; 8 bases line up with TRBD2. From germline, CDR1 is MRHNA and CDR2 SNTAGT. V lost 5 bases and J lost 0; bases outside the gene matches: 4. The CDR3 has 15 amino acids. The DNA for the CDR3 is TGTGCCAGCAGTAAGACTAGCGTCAGCACAGATACGCAGTATTTT. Translation: CASSKTSVSTDTQYF.